This T cell receptor (beta chain) was captured in a study of blood T cells in healthy people across ages. Germline CDR1 reads MGHRA; CDR2 reads YSYEKL. The ends were cut back, 1 base at V and 13 bases at J, with 26 bases in the middle. There are 17 residues in the CDR3. The authors ran a second PCR of about 7 to 12 cycles using a sample-barcoded 5' primer and a J-beta primer mix. TCRdb itself ran the 5' RACE reads through MiXCR, one entry per CDR3 protein. This repertoire shows roughly 730,000 distinct CDR3 sequences, roughly 50% found once; its top ten account for around 24%. The receptor's source is a man between 40 and 49 years old in good health. Sample: blood. The V and J genes are TRBV4-1 and TRBJ2-4; D is uncertain. The CDR3 DNA sequence: TGCGCCAGCAGCCAAGCAATCTCAGCGACCGCCCAAGAGGCCCAGTACTTC. Translating it yields CASSQAISATAQEAQYF.